The 8 T cell receptor beta chains listed next were all sequenced from one sample in a study of T cells in Graves' hyperthyroidism and ophthalmopathy. Amplification of TCR beta CDR3 regions used RNA as the template. In the first-round RT-PCR of the TCR CDR3, the HTBI primer set was used. One entry per CDR3 protein results from TCRdb running MiXCR on the multiplex PCR reads. The sample includes 550,000 to 800,000 distinct CDR3 sequences, around a sixth seen only once; the top ten take less than 20%. The source material was blood. Every receptor here comes from a man aged 45 to 65 with Graves' hyperthyroidism.

This clonotype was observed a handful of times. This chain uses TRBV30 with TRBJ2-5, with no clear D. The V gene lost 0 bases and the J gene lost 5 bases, with 16 bases spanning the gap. CDR1 is GTSNPN and CDR2 is SVGIG in the germline V gene (reference sequence). The CDR3 sequence is 15 residues long. As DNA, the CDR3 is TGTGCCTGGAGTGTACAGCACCACCGGTCGGAGACCCAGTACTTC. Protein sequence: CAWSVQHHRSETQYF.

This chain joins TRBV7-3 and TRBJ2-2; 8 bases map to TRBD1. Per the germline V gene, CDR1 is SGHTA and CDR2 is FQGTGA. This CDR3 is built from 15 residues. V shed 5 bases and J 5 bases; nucleotides not matched to a gene: 7. The CDR3 loop is CASSAQGARTGELFF. For the CDR3, the DNA is TGTGCCAGCAGCGCCCAGGGGGCTCGGACCGGGGAGCTGTTTTTT. Complete variable domain (other parts from reference TRBV7-3 and TRBJ2-2): GAGVSQTPSNKVTEKGKYVELRCDPISGHTALYWYRQSLGQGPEFLIYFQGTGAADDSGLPNDRFFAVRPEGSVSTLKIQRTERGDSAVYLCASSAQGARTGELFFGEGSRLTVL.

This clonotype has a handful of counts. V gene TRBV27 combines with J gene TRBJ2-7; D ambiguous. The CDR3 is 13 residues long. In germline, CDR1 is MNHEY, CDR2 SMNVEV (reference sequence). Trimming shortened V by 3 bases and J by 7 bases, and 13 bases separated the two germline ends. The CDR3 coding sequence is TGTGCCAGCAGTTTTAAGGCTAGTAGAGAGCAGTACTTC. It yields the protein CASSFKASREQYF.

This clonotype was seen a few times. This chain connects TRBV29-1 to TRBJ2-7, with 11 bases aligning to TRBD2. Germline-derived CDR1 and CDR2 are SQVTM and ANQGSEA. The CDR3 runs 14 residues. V trimming: 6 bases; J trimming: 6 bases; junction bases outside the gene matches: 10. The CDR3: CSVYRGLAGGEQYF. As DNA, the CDR3 is TGCAGCGTCTACAGGGGGCTAGCGGGAGGCGAGCAGTACTTC.

In this sample, this clonotype turned up many times. The chain recombines TRBV24-1 with TRBJ2-1; the D gene could be TRBD1 or TRBD2 (5 bases each). CDR1 is KGHDR and CDR2 is SFDVKD in the germline V gene. CDR3 length: 16 amino acids. Trimming took off 5 bases at V and 0 bases at J, with 13 bases between the two ends. CDR3 DNA sequence: TGTGCCACCAGTGGTACGGGACGAAGCTCCTACAATGAGCAGTTCTTC. It is translated as CATSGTGRSSYNEQFF.

This clonotype was recorded a few times. The gene calls are TRBV14 and TRBJ1-4, with D unresolved. The germline V gene has CDR1 SGHDN and CDR2 FVKESK. Trimming removed 2 bases at V and 6 bases at J, with 13 bases between. The CDR3 extends over 15 amino acids. The CDR3 here is CASSQFGRGDEKLFF. The CDR3 DNA reads TGTGCCAGCAGCCAATTCGGACGGGGAGATGAAAAACTGTTTTTT.

Worth noting for this clonotype: This may stem from a read error, because a much larger clone lies one nucleotide away. The CDR3 DNA reads TGTGCCAGCAGCGTAGGGACTAGCGGGGCCTACGAGCACTACTTC. Translating it yields CASSVGTSGAYEHYF. The rearrangement uses TRBV9 and TRBJ2-7; 12 bases agree with TRBD2. Germline V lookup: CDR1 SGDLS, CDR2 YYNGEE. CDR3 length: 15 residues.

This clonotype was detected ten times or more. CDR3 protein: CASGLGGGNQPQHF. The CDR3 DNA reads TGTGCCAGCGGTCTCGGCGGGGGCAATCAGCCCCAGCATTTT. The genes are TRBV2 and TRBJ1-5, with D uncertain. CDR3 length equals 14 residues. V lost 8 bases and J 2 bases, leaving 13 bases between the germline ends. The germline V gene encodes CDR1 SNHLY and CDR2 FYNNEI.